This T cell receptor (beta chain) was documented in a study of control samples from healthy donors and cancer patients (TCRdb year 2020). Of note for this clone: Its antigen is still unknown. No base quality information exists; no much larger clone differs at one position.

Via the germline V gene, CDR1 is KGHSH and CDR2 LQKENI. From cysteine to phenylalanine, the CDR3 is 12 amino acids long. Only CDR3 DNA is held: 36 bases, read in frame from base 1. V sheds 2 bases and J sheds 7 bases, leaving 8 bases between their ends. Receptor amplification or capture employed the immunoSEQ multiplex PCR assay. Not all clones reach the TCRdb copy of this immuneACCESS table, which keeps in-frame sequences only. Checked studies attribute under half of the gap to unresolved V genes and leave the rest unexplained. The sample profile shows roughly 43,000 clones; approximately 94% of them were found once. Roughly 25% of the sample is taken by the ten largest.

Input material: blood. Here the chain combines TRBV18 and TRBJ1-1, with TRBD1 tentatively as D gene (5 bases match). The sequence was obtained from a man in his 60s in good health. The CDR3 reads CASSPGAFEAFF. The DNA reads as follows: TGTGCCAGCTCACCAGGGGCCTTTGAAGCTTTCTTT.